The rows below give T cell receptor beta chains drawn from one sample of a study of neoadjuvant nivolumab and ipilimumab in lung cancer. The table came from immunoSEQ multiplex PCR; TCRdb's copy has only in-frame clones and leaves some out. Of roughly 49,000 clones in the sample, 85% to 90% were seen once. The source was blood, collected before neoadjuvant nivolumab, alone or with ipilimumab. These receptors originate from an adult with non-small cell lung cancer. Some clones in this sample may be carry-over from other donors' samples. Each CDR3 is given with its conserved first and last residue. Expanded clones are given a class, and other clones once, few, many or no size at all.

J gene: TRBJ2-7
V gene: TRBV2
clone size: -
CDR3 protein: CASSEIGQGSYEQYF

J gene: TRBJ2-7
V gene: TRBV7-3
clone size: -
CDR3 protein: CASSLSGTGIHEQYF

J gene: TRBJ2-5
V gene: TRBV19
clone size: -
CDR3 protein: CASSIGSGTQETQYF

J gene: TRBJ1-1
V gene: TRBV5-1
clone size: -
CDR3 protein: CASSLGGGRGTEAFF

J gene: TRBJ1-2
V gene: TRBV5-5
clone size: -
CDR3 protein: CASSLDQDYGYTF

J gene: TRBJ2-7
V gene: TRBV7-9
clone size: -
CDR3 protein: CASSLPGTGPLYEQYF

J gene: TRBJ2-1
V gene: TRBV7-6
clone size: -
CDR3 protein: CASSLTPWGYNEQFF

J gene: TRBJ1-1
V gene: TRBV19
clone size: -
CDR3 protein: CASQRGNTEAFF

J gene: TRBJ2-5
V gene: TRBV7-7
clone size: -
CDR3 protein: CASSSGGTQYF

J gene: TRBJ2-2
V gene: TRBV18
clone size: once
CDR3 protein: CASSPGPRRDTGELFF

J gene: TRBJ2-1
V gene: TRBV5-1
clone size: -
CDR3 protein: CASSPGVRSGSSYNEQFF

J gene: TRBJ1-2
V gene: TRBV2
clone size: once
CDR3 protein: CASTLQTVNYGYTF

J gene: TRBJ2-3
V gene: TRBV30
clone size: -
CDR3 protein: CAWSRTASTDTQYF

J gene: TRBJ2-1
V gene: TRBV4-3
clone size: -
CDR3 protein: CASRGRLVNEQFF

J gene: TRBJ2-2
V gene: TRBV5-4
clone size: -
CDR3 protein: CASSLVGTNTGELFF

J gene: TRBJ2-2
V gene: TRBV7-9
clone size: -
CDR3 protein: CASSSRTGNTGELFF

J gene: TRBJ2-2
V gene: TRBV4-1
clone size: -
CDR3 protein: CASSQDKVGGELFF

J gene: TRBJ2-7
V gene: TRBV30
clone size: -
CDR3 protein: CAWGHPGPTYEQYF

J gene: TRBJ2-3
V gene: TRBV30
clone size: -
CDR3 protein: CAWSVLAATDTQYF

J gene: TRBJ1-2
V gene: TRBV13
clone size: -
CDR3 protein: CASSLVLMGGYTF

J gene: TRBJ2-2
V gene: TRBV19
clone size: -
CDR3 protein: CASRSTGGTGELFF

J gene: TRBJ2-4
V gene: TRBV9
clone size: -
CDR3 protein: CASSTHGLAGGGAKNIQYF

J gene: TRBJ1-1
V gene: TRBV5-1
clone size: -
CDR3 protein: CASSYTTMNTEAFF

J gene: TRBJ2-1
V gene: TRBV9
clone size: once
CDR3 protein: CASSVGGRGYNEQFF

J gene: TRBJ1-1
V gene: TRBV14
clone size: -
CDR3 protein: CASSQDWPTDTEAFF

J gene: TRBJ2-1
V gene: TRBV11-3
clone size: -
CDR3 protein: CASSLEASTNEQFF